The 7 T cell receptor beta chains below come from one sample, sequenced in a study of T cells in Graves' hyperthyroidism and ophthalmopathy. TCR beta CDR3 sequences were amplified from RNA transcripts. The TCR CDR3 first-round RT-PCR relied on the HTBI primer set. One entry per CDR3 protein, called by TCRdb with MiXCR from the multiplex PCR reads. This table has hundreds of thousands of distinct CDR3 sequences, 38% appearing once. The sample comprised blood. The receptor source for this set is a man aged 18 to 35 with Graves' hyperthyroidism.

The chain recombines TRBV7-9 with TRBJ2-7; D might be TRBD2 (5 bases). V lost 1 base to trimming and J lost 9 bases, with 16 bases between them. The V gene's germline CDR1 is SEHNR and CDR2 FQNEAQ (reference sequence). CDR3 length: 14 amino acids. CDR3 in amino acids: CASSLGPSGLRQYF. The CDR3 DNA follows: TGTGCCAGCAGCTTAGGACCGAGTGGACTGCGGCAGTACTTC.

This clonotype was found many times. The gene calls are TRBV10-3 and TRBJ1-1; no reliable D call. From germline, CDR1 is ENHRY and CDR2 SYGVKD. Trimming left V 8 bases short and J 1 base short, with 5 bases between. The CDR3 contains 11 residues. CDR3 residues: CAIGQNTEAFF. The CDR3 bases are TGTGCCATCGGCCAGAACACTGAAGCTTTCTTT.

As for this clonotype: Its ends do not fully match the called genes, so a read error is possible. The chain uses TRBV7-6 and TRBJ2-5; D call uncertain. This CDR3 is 13 amino acids long. Germline CDR1 is SGHVS and CDR2 is FNYEAQ. The CDR3 DNA reads TGTGCCAGCAGCTTAGTATTTTTTGAGACCCAGTGCTTC. It yields the protein CASSLVFFETQCF.

This clonotype was seen only once. The chain links TRBV10-3 to TRBJ1-2; maybe TRBD1 (5 bases). The CDR3 covers 13 residues. Trimming cost V 10 bases and J 8 bases, with 20 bases left between them. Per germline, CDR1 ENHRY and CDR2 SYGVKD. Here the CDR3 DNA reads TGTGCCACCAGGGAGTCCCTCTCGGGAGGCTACACCTTC. Encoded protein: CATRESLSGGYTF.

This clonotype has just a few counts. The chain recombines TRBV7-8 with TRBJ2-2; the D gene could be TRBD1 or TRBD2 (5 bases each). Trimming pared 5 bases from V and 1 base from J, leaving 14 bases between. The CDR3 extends over 16 amino acids. Germline CDR1 and CDR2: SGHVS and FQNEAQ. The CDR3 is CASSLSGTENTGELFF. Here the CDR3 DNA reads TGTGCCAGCAGCCTATCCGGGACCGAGAACACCGGGGAGCTGTTTTTT.

The chain joins TRBV7-2 to TRBJ2-7; TRBD1 aligns across 9 bases. V gave up 7 bases and J gave up 1 base; unmatched junction bases: 5. CDR1 and CDR2 from the germline V gene are SGHTA and FQGNSA. CDR3 size: 14 residues. CDR3 DNA: TGTGCCAGCACCTTTGGGACAGGGTCCTACGAGCAGTACTTC. This encodes CASTFGTGSYEQYF.

This clonotype was counted many times. V and J are TRBV15 and TRBJ2-7; 10 bases line up with TRBD1. The CDR3 has 14 amino acids. The germline V gene encodes CDR1 LNHNV and CDR2 YYDKDF (reference sequence). J gave up 5 bases and V 6 bases, and 7 bases lay outside the gene matches. CDR3 bases: TGTGCCACCAGTCGGAGGACAGGGGGGAACGAGCAGTACTTC. Translation gives CATSRRTGGNEQYF.